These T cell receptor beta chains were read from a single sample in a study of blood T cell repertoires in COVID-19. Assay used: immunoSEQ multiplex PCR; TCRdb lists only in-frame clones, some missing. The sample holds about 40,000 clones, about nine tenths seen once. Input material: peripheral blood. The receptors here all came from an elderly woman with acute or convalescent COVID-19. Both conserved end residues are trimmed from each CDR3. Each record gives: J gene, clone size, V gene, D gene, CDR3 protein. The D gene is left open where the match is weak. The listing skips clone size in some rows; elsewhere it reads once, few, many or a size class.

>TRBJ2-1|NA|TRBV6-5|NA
ASSTGLFSYNEQF
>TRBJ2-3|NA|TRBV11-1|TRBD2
ASSSGLAGGSDTQY
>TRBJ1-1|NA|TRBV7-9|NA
ASSLLGAFGTPNTEAF
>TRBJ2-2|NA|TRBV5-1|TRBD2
ASRYTGGGTGELF
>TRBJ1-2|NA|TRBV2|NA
ASSDEANYGYT
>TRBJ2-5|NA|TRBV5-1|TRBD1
ASSSQGQGSETQY
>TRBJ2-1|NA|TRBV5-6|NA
ASQSHFPNEQF
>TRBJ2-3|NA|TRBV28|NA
ASSALGSQGADTQY
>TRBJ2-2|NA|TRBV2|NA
ASSSQNTGELF
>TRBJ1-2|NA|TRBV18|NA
ASTGEGRVGYT
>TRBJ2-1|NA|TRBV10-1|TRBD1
ASSNLGQKKSSYNEQF
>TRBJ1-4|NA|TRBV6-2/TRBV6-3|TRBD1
ASSYSTRGQYNEKLF
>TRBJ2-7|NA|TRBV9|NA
ASSVGGESSYEQY
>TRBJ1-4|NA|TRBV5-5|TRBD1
ASSLIPTGTNEKLF
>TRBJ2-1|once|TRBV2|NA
ASSVEAYNEQF
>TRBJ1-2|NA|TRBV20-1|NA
SARDWVGYT
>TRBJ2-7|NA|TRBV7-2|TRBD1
ASSPGTAFLKQY
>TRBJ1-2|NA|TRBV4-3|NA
ASSQALAGNYGYT
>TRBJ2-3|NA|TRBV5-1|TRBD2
ASSLVALGGTDTQY
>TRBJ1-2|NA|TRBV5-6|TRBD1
ASSLEGQGIRGYGYT
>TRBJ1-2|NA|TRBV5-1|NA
ASSFDRPSGVYGYT
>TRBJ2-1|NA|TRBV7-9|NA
ASSLDGGSEQF
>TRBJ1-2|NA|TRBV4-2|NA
ASSQGLLENYGYT
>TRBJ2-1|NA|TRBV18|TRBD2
ASSRLAGGPEF
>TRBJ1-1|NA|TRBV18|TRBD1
ASSPGGQGREAF
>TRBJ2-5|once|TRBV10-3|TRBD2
AISASGGRQETQY
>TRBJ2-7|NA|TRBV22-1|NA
PGSETRDSQDPFTYEQY
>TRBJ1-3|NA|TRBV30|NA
AWTPGLSSGNTIY
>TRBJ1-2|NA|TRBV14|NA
ASSQGQDYGYT
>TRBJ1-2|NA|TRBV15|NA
ATSRVGSGVYGYT
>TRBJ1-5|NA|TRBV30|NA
AWSGGDGQPQH
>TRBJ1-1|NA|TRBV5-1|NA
ASRVDSVNTEAF
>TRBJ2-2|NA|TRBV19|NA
ASSMRGNTGELF
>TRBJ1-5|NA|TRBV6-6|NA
ASSLRAHQPQH
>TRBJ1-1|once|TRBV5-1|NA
ASSLYQGRNTEAF
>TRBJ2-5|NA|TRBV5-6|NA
ASSPEVVQETQY
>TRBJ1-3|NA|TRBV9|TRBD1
ASSVSPGQKGSGNTIY
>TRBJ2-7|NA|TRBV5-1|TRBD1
ASSLVQGPYEQY
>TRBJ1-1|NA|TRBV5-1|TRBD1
ASSSLTGGTEAF
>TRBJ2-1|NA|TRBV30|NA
AWSYDDSRSYNEQF
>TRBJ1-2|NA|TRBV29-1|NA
SVGVTGADGYT
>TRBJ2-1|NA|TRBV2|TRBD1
ASSQQGAPYNEQF
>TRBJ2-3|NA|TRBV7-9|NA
ASSSSTEAATQY
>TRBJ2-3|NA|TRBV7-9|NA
ASSGGSSTDTQY
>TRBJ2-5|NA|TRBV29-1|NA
SVGPAIQETQY
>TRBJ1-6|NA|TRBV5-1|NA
ASKNSQVNSPLH